There are a few counts of the clone carrying this T cell receptor beta chain. Its antigen is unknown. The data originate from a study of T cells after yellow fever vaccination. Study-level background: Fractions containing few cells were prepared with SMART-Seq v4 Ultra Low Input.

Study-wide findings and caveats: Overall, a small share of clonotypes was seen in both CD4 and CD8 compartments.

The CDR3 is made up of 17 amino acids. Germline V gives CDR1 SGHVS, CDR2 FQNEAQ. V shed 5 bases and J shed 8 bases, with 24 bases lying between them. 5'RACE template switching generated TCR cDNA, adding a universal primer site and UMIs. In TCRdb, the 5' RACE reads were re-called with MiXCR into one record per CDR3 protein. The data contain around 610,000 distinct CDR3 sequences, approximately 13% of them seen just once; the ten biggest clones take up 11% to 15%. The material was PBMCs, obtained on the day of the yellow fever booster vaccination. The receptor was derived from a man aged 25-40 years who received the YFV17D yellow fever vaccine. J is TRBJ1-4 and V is TRBV7-8, with D tentatively TRBD1 (6 bases). The CDR3 DNA reads as TGTGCCAGCAGCCACAGGGACGGCCCCCGGATAGGGGAAAAACTGTTTTTT. Translation gives CASSHRDGPRIGEKLFF.